The rows below give T cell receptor beta chains drawn from one sample of a study of blood T cell repertoires in COVID-19. TCRdb's table, derived via immunoSEQ multiplex PCR, lists solely in-frame clones and lacks some. The sample consists of 170,000 or so clones, roughly 87% of them appearing once. Sequenced sample: PBMCs or T cells enriched from blood (not recorded which). The receptors stem from a woman between 50 and 59 years old who had recovered from COVID-19. The CDR3 runs from the conserved cysteine through the conserved F or W. The D gene is left open where the match is weak. The listing skips clone size in some rows; elsewhere it reads once, few, many or a size class.

V	J	D	size	DNA	CDR3
TRBV7-8	TRBJ2-1	TRBD2	once	TGTGCCAGCAGCTTGATTCTAGCGGGAGCGGATGAGCAGTTCTTC	CASSLILAGADEQFF
TRBV6-4	TRBJ2-2	TRBD2	-	TGTGCCAGCAGTGACTCAGCGACTAGCGCTGCCGGGGAGCTGTTTTTT	CASSDSATSAAGELFF
TRBV5-4	TRBJ2-3	-	-	TGTGCCAGCAGCTTGTCGGAACCGGGGGGCACAGATACGCAGTATTTT	CASSLSEPGGTDTQYF
TRBV15	TRBJ2-1	-	-	TGTGCCACCAGCAGAGGGGGGACTCCCATCTACAATGAGCAGTTCTTC	CATSRGGTPIYNEQFF
TRBV19	TRBJ2-1	-	-	TGTGCCAGTAGTCATGGGGGAGGATACAATGAGCAGTTCTTC	CASSHGGGYNEQFF
TRBV6-5	TRBJ1-2	-	-	TGTGCCAGCCACGCCACGGGGGGTATGACCTATGGCTACACCTTC	CASHATGGMTYGYTF
TRBV7-2	TRBJ2-7	TRBD2	-	TGTGCCAGCAGCTTTGGCGGGACTAGCACCTACGAGCAGTACTTC	CASSFGGTSTYEQYF
TRBV11-3	TRBJ1-5	-	few	TGTGCCAGCAGCTTAGGAGGGAGTCAGCCCCAGCATTTT	CASSLGGSQPQHF
TRBV7-2	TRBJ2-4	-	-	TGTGCCAGCAGCTTTACAGCAGGGGCTGTAGCCAAAAACATTCAGTACTTC	CASSFTAGAVAKNIQYF
TRBV19	TRBJ2-1	TRBD2	-	TGTGCCAGTAGTAGAGAGCGGGAGGGAGAGCAGTTCTTC	CASSREREGEQFF
TRBV3-1/TRBV3-2	TRBJ1-2	TRBD1	-	TGTGCCAGCAGCCGCCGGACAGGTGACAACTATGGCTACACCTTC	CASSRRTGDNYGYTF
TRBV27	TRBJ2-7	-	-	TGTGCCAGCAGTTTACGGGACACCTACGAGCAGTACTTC	CASSLRDTYEQYF
TRBV6-5	TRBJ2-7	-	-	TGTGCCAGCATGGATTTTAGGGGCGTCGGTTACGAGCAGTACTTC	CASMDFRGVGYEQYF
TRBV9	TRBJ2-3	-	-	TGTGCCAGCAGCGGATCGGGGTACACAGATACGCAGTATTTT	CASSGSGYTDTQYF
TRBV6-2/TRBV6-3	TRBJ1-2	TRBD1	once	TGTGCCAGCAGCCCAGTCGACAGGGACCTCTATGGCTACACCTTC	CASSPVDRDLYGYTF
TRBV15	TRBJ1-5	TRBD1	-	TGTGCCACCAGCAGAGCCGGGACAGGGATCTTGCAGCCCCAGCATTTT	CATSRAGTGILQPQHF
TRBV28	TRBJ2-5	TRBD1	-	TGTGCCAGCAGTATTATGACAGGGGGGATGGCGTGGACCCAGTACTTC	CASSIMTGGMAWTQYF
TRBV5-6	TRBJ2-1	TRBD2	-	TGTGCCAGCAGCTTAAGTACTAGCGGGAGTGAAGTCAATGAGCAGTTCTTC	CASSLSTSGSEVNEQFF
TRBV7-2	TRBJ2-3	TRBD2	-	TGTGCCAGCAGCGGGGGACTAGCGGCTAGCACAGATACGCAGTATTTT	CASSGGLAASTDTQYF
TRBV7-8	TRBJ2-7	TRBD2	-	TGTGCCAGCAGCCGCGGGAGTTTTCAGCTCTTCTCCTACGAGCAGTACTTC	CASSRGSFQLFSYEQYF
TRBV2	TRBJ2-7	TRBD1	-	TGTGCCAGCAGGGATTTGGGACAGGGACAACTTTACGAGCAGTACTTC	CASRDLGQGQLYEQYF
TRBV10-2	TRBJ1-1	-	few	TGCGCCAGCAGCCGCGGGTCGAATGAAGCTTTCTTT	CASSRGSNEAFF
TRBV4-2	TRBJ2-1	TRBD2	-	TGTGCCAGCAGCCCGGAAGGACTAGCGCCCTACAATGAGCAGTTCTTC	CASSPEGLAPYNEQFF
TRBV4-3	TRBJ1-5	-	few	TGCGCCAGCAGCCAAGATTTAGGAGACTACAATCAGCCCCAGCATTTT	CASSQDLGDYNQPQHF
TRBV27	TRBJ2-1	TRBD1	-	TGTGCCAGCAGTGTTCGGGACAGCCAGGAAAATGAGCAGTTCTTC	CASSVRDSQENEQFF
TRBV7-3	TRBJ2-3	TRBD2	-	TGTGCCAGCAGCCTCTTGACTAGCGGTTCAGATACGCAGTATTTT	CASSLLTSGSDTQYF
TRBV7-3	TRBJ2-1	-	-	TGTGCCAGCAGCTTAAGATTTACTAATGACAATGAGCAGTTCTTC	CASSLRFTNDNEQFF
TRBV7-9	TRBJ2-1	TRBD2	-	TGTGCCAGCGGACTAGCGGTCTCCTACAATGAGCAGTTCTTC	CASGLAVSYNEQFF
TRBV5-1	TRBJ2-7	-	-	TGCGCCTCAAGGCAGGGGCAAGCCAACGAGCAGTACTTC	CASRQGQANEQYF
TRBV4-2	TRBJ1-4	-	-	TGTGCCAGCAGCCAAGGGGCAGGGGCGAATGAAAAACTGTTTTTT	CASSQGAGANEKLFF
TRBV12-3/TRBV12-4	TRBJ2-5	TRBD1	once	TGTGCCAGCAACCGGGACAGCAAAGAGACCCAGTACTTC	CASNRDSKETQYF
TRBV9	TRBJ1-4	TRBD1	-	TGTGCCAGCAGCGCCTCGGGACAGCTCAATGAAAAACTGTTTTTT	CASSASGQLNEKLFF
TRBV7-9	TRBJ1-1	TRBD1	-	TGTGCCAGCAGCTTATGGACAGGAATCGTCACTGAAGCTTTCTTT	CASSLWTGIVTEAFF
TRBV30	TRBJ1-4	-	-	TGTGCCTGGAGTACTAAGAATAATGAAAAACTGTTTTTT	CAWSTKNNEKLFF
TRBV7-9	TRBJ1-1	TRBD1	-	TGTGCCAGCAGCTCCTACGGACAGGGGTCAGCTGAAGCTTTCTTT	CASSSYGQGSAEAFF
TRBV19	TRBJ1-1	-	-	TGTGCCAGTAGTATCGGGCAGGGGTACACTGAAGCTTTCTTT	CASSIGQGYTEAFF